Ten or more counts support the clone carrying this T cell receptor (beta chain). The antigen is undetermined. These data come from a study of early T cells in non-severe SARS-CoV-2 infection. Study information: Alpha and beta chains were unpaired, from unsorted whole-blood bulk RNA. Study results and caveats: Database matching using VDJdb favored anti-spike CD8 responses, with private and CD4 specificities left missing.

The CDR3 totals 11 residues. Trimming shortened V by 7 bases and J by 2 bases, and 4 bases separated the two germline ends. Molecules of cDNA were individually given unique molecular identifiers that were attached to them. TCRdb re-analysed the 5' RACE reads in MiXCR, keeping a single row per CDR3 protein. The data show about 46,000 distinct CDR3 sequences, about 5.2% seen once. The sample was whole blood, taken at baseline. This clonotype was obtained from an adult who was a healthcare worker with PCR-confirmed SARS-CoV-2 infection or an uninfected control (not recorded which). The chain combines TRBV12-3 or TRBV12-4 with TRBJ2-3; the D is unclear. CDR3 in amino acids: CASKTTDTQYF. CDR3 DNA sequence: TGTGCCAGCAAGACCACAGATACGCAGTATTTT.